Each of the 20 T cell receptor beta chains below was sequenced from the same sample in a study of tumor-infiltrating lymphocytes in glioblastoma multiforme. TCRB libraries came from RNA via three nested multiplex PCR rounds. From the multiplex PCR reads, TCRdb called clonotypes with MiXCR, one entry per CDR3 protein. There are roughly 8,400 distinct CDR3 sequences in the sample; about four fifths occur only once, and 45% to 65% lies in the top ten. Sequencing input: brain tumor tissue. Receptors originate from a male donor with glioblastoma.

About this clonotype: Since a much larger clone is just one base distant, this may be a read error. This chain connects TRBV11-1 to TRBJ1-1; D is unclear. The CDR3 totals 13 residues. Germline V CDR1 and CDR2: SGHAT, FQDESV (reference sequence). V was pared by 1 base and J by 4 bases, with 7 bases between. CDR3 DNA sequence: TGTGCCAGCAGCTTAGGGCCTCTCACTGAAGCTTTCTTT. It codes for CASSLGPLTEAFF.

The chain is built from TRBV6-2 or TRBV6-3 and TRBJ2-3, with TRBD1 identical over 8 bases. Germline loops: CDR1 MNHEY, CDR2 SVGEGT. With V trimmed by 5 bases and J by 0 bases, 4 bases remained unmatched. The CDR3 has 15 amino acids. CDR3 coding DNA: TGTGCCAGCAGTAGACAGGGGCTTAGCACAGATACGCAGTATTTT. This gives the protein CASSRQGLSTDTQYF.

The rearrangement joins TRBV7-8 to TRBJ2-7; 10 bases align to TRBD1. V dropped 1 base and J dropped 7; count of bases not matched to a gene: 7. This CDR3 spans 15 amino acids. Germline-derived CDR1 and CDR2 are SGHVS and FQNEAQ. The CDR3 DNA reads as TGTGCCAGCAGCTTAGGGGGACAGGGGCCGTGGGAGCAGTACTTC. Encoded protein: CASSLGGQGPWEQYF.

This chain joins TRBV30 and TRBJ2-1; 7 nucleotides agree with TRBD2. CDR3 length: 15 residues. In germline, CDR1 is GTSNPN, CDR2 SVGIG (reference sequence). The J segment lost 7 bases and the V segment lost 2 bases, leaving 11 bases of the junction unmatched. The CDR3 DNA reads TGTGCCTGGAGTAGCGGGATGTCGGTGGGGAATGAGCAGTTCTTC. The encoded protein is CAWSSGMSVGNEQFF. The full variable domain, with the rest looked up from reference TRBV30 and TRBJ2-1, is SQTIHQWPATLVQPVGSPLSLECTVEGTSNPNLYWYRQAAGRGLQLLFYSVGIGQISSEVPQNLSASRPQDRQFILSSKKLLLSDSGFYLCAWSSGMSVGNEQFFGPGTRLTVL.

Of note for this clonotype: The missing conserved phenylalanine or tryptophan at the end of this CDR3 makes a read error likely. No DNA is shown, since the ends of the CDR3 on it are uncertain; the CDR3 is the one TCRdb lists. V gene TRBV6-1 combines with J gene TRBJ2-7; no DNA check was done on the table's D call, TRBD1. The CDR3 contains 14 residues when both ends are counted. Germline values: CDR1 MNHNS, CDR2 SASEGT. CDR3 residues: CASSQTGRSGELYL.

The chain combines TRBV18 with TRBJ1-3; TRBD1 might be the D (6 bases). V lost 4 bases to trimming and J lost 0 bases, with 16 bases between them. The CDR3 spans 17 residues. The germline gives CDR1 KGHSH, CDR2 LQKENI. CDR3 region: CASSLSGDNNSGNTIYF. Here the CDR3 DNA reads TGTGCCAGCTCACTCTCAGGGGACAACAACTCTGGAAACACCATATATTTT.

The chain carries TRBV5-6 and TRBJ2-5, with 7 bases fitting TRBD1. Germline values: CDR1 SGHDT, CDR2 YYEEEE. The CDR3 totals 13 residues. V trimming: 3 bases; J trimming: 8 bases; junction bases outside the gene matches: 7. CDR3 sequence reads: CASSWDRGITQYF. The CDR3 DNA sequence: TGTGCCAGCAGCTGGGACAGAGGTATTACCCAGTACTTC.

This sequence joins TRBV29-1 and TRBJ2-7, with a tentative D call TRBD1 (5 bases). The CDR3 spans 14 residues. Germline loops: CDR1 SQVTM, CDR2 ANQGSEA. Trimming shortened V by 6 bases and J by 0 bases, and 15 bases separated the two germline ends. The CDR3 reads CSVGQGSNSYEQYF. The CDR3 DNA sequence: TGCAGCGTGGGGCAGGGATCCAACTCCTACGAGCAGTACTTC.

Turning to this clonotype: The CDR3 does not close with the conserved phenylalanine or tryptophan, likely indicating a read error. V usage is TRBV7-8 and J usage is TRBJ2-7; D call uncertain. This CDR3 has 18 amino acids. Germline V gene data show CDR1 as SGHVS and CDR2 as FQNEAQ. As DNA, the CDR3 is TGTGCCAGCAACTTAGGGTACAAGGCAACAGTAAGCTCCTACGAGCAGTACATC. It translates to CASNLGYKATVSSYEQYI.

This clonotype has just a few counts. As the CDR3 is not closed by the conserved phenylalanine or tryptophan, this likely results from a read error. V gene TRBV29-1 combines with J gene TRBJ2-3; 8 bases agree with TRBD2. The CDR3 is made up of 15 amino acids. Germline CDR1 and CDR2: SQVTM and ANQGSEA. In DNA form, the CDR3 reads TGTAGCGTTGCCCAGCGGGAGAGGAGCACAGGTACGCAGTATTCT. It specifies CSVAQRERSTGTQYS.

The rearrangement links TRBV6-6 to TRBJ2-1; D remains ambiguous. The length of the CDR3 is 14 residues. Between the trimmed V and J ends, which lost 8 bases and 5 bases, there was a span of 16 bases. CDR1 is MNHNY and CDR2 is SVGAGI in the germline V gene (reference sequence). The CDR3 loop reads CASEHTDINNEQFF. In nucleotides, the CDR3 is TGTGCCAGCGAGCACACCGACATTAACAATGAGCAGTTCTTC.

The rearrangement links TRBV10-3 to TRBJ2-7, with 7 positions matching TRBD1. CDR1 and CDR2 from the germline V gene are ENHRY and SYGVKD. Trimming at V came to 2 bases and at J to 3 bases, leaving 7 bases not matched to a gene. CDR3 size: 15 residues. CDR3 bases: TGTGCCATCAGTGAGCCCAGACAGGGTGGCTACGAGCAGTACTTC. Its protein product is CAISEPRQGGYEQYF.

Note on this clonotype: The CDR3 does not end in the conserved phenylalanine or tryptophan, so this is likely a read error. The DNA is omitted, as the CDR3 cannot be located on it reliably, and the CDR3 follows TCRdb's listing. The chain combines TRBV11-2 with TRBJ2-3; the table names TRBD1, a call not compared with the DNA. Germline loops: CDR1 SGHAT, CDR2 FQNNGV. Inclusive of both ends, the CDR3 amounts to 14 amino acids. CDR3 region: CASSLQGMSDTRYL.

V gene TRBV6-5 combines with J gene TRBJ1-4; 8 bases fit TRBD1. The CDR3 has 14 amino acids. Germline V lookup: CDR1 MNHEY, CDR2 SVGAGI. The junction had 3 bases not matched to a gene; V was cut back by 6 bases and J by 3 bases. CDR3 bases: TGTGCCAGCAGGACAGGGGCCGCTAATGAAAAACTGTTTTTT. Protein: CASRTGAANEKLFF.

To note about this clonotype: The CDR3 does not end in the conserved phenylalanine or tryptophan, so this is likely a read error. It is unclear where the CDR3 begins or ends on the DNA, so no DNA is shown, and the CDR3 is as TCRdb lists it. The chain recombines TRBV11-3 with TRBJ2-2. The CDR3 spans 12 amino acids, including both terminal residues. Germline V gives CDR1 SGHNT, CDR2 YENEEA. The CDR3 loop is CASSLQSGELLC.

Note on this clonotype: One junction end does not reproduce the germline sequence, and a read error may be involved. J is TRBJ2-5 and V is TRBV5-1; D might be TRBD1 (6 bases). The length of the CDR3 is 15 residues. Germline V gene sequence: CDR1 SGHRS, CDR2 YFSETQ. The DNA for the CDR3 is TGCCCCAGCAGCTTGGTGAGACGACAGGTCGTGACCCAGTATTTC. The encoded protein is CPSSLVRRQVVTQYF.

A note on this clonotype: At one end the junction does not follow the germline gene, possibly because of a read error. CDR3 in DNA: TGCGCCTGCAGCCAAGATATGTACAGGGGGAATTATGGCTACACCTTC. This translates into CACSQDMYRGNYGYTF. This chain connects TRBV4-1 to TRBJ1-2, with TRBD1 matching over 8 bases. The CDR3 covers 16 residues. The V gene's germline CDR1 is MGHRA and CDR2 YSYEKL.

V usage is TRBV6-1 and J usage is TRBJ2-2; D remains ambiguous. Trimming removed 9 bases at V and 3 bases at J, with 17 bases between. The CDR3 extends over 15 amino acids. Germline loops: CDR1 MNHNS, CDR2 SASEGT. The CDR3 sequence is CASESRFGYTGELFF. The CDR3 DNA reads TGTGCCAGTGAATCTCGGTTTGGGTACACCGGGGAGCTGTTTTTT.

Points on this clonotype: It may be a read error: a sequence one base away is much more abundant. The V and J genes are TRBV20-1 and TRBJ2-7; D might be TRBD1 or TRBD2, each matching 6 bases. Trimming pared 7 bases from V and 3 bases from J, leaving 13 bases between. The CDR3 has 12 residues. Per germline, CDR1 DFQATT and CDR2 SNEGSKA (reference sequence). The CDR3 sequence: CSVRGDNYEQYF. The CDR3 region has the DNA TGCAGTGTTAGGGGGGACAACTACGAGCAGTACTTC.

The chain has TRBV5-1 and TRBJ2-5; no reliable D call. Trimming removed 3 bases from V and 9 bases from J, with 15 bases in between. This CDR3 is 13 amino acids long. Per germline, CDR1 SGHRS and CDR2 YFSETQ. The DNA of the CDR3 is TGCGCCAGCAGCTCAGACCGAGACGAGGCCCAGTACTTC. Translated: CASSSDRDEAQYF.